The present TCR beta chain was sequenced within a study of T cell clonotyping in hematopoietic cell transplantation. Data came from immunoSEQ multiplex PCR; TCRdb stores just in-frame clones and leaves some out. The data hold more than 40,000 clones, with 95% observed a single time. With 1 base clipped from V and 6 bases from J, the junction kept 8 bases outside the gene matches. The CDR3 length is 16 residues. The germline V gene has CDR1 KGHSH and CDR2 LQKENI. The sample consisted of peripheral blood mononuclear cells. This receptor was identified in a man younger than 45 in good health. Some clones in this sample may be carry-over from other donors' samples. The chain recombines TRBV18 with TRBJ2-2; 7 positions match TRBD1. CDR3 in amino acids: CASSPQDTGVPGELFF. Written as DNA, the CDR3 is TGTGCCAGCTCACCACAGGATACAGGGGTCCCCGGGGAGCTGTTTTTT.